This passage covers 3 T cell receptor beta chains from one sample sequenced in a study of CD8 T cells in ankylosing spondylitis. These TCRs are of unknown antigen specificity. Via MiXCR, TCRdb re-called the 5' RACE reads, giving one row per CDR3 protein. Here the sample spans fewer than 400,000 distinct CDR3 sequences, around 24% being singletons. Study-wide points: Typical of ankylosing spondylitis blood, it appeared, was a TCR beta motif of under 10 highly homologous variants.

Sequencing was carried out using blood, either unsorted or a sorted T cell fraction (not recorded which). The receptor set was obtained from a male donor with ankylosing spondylitis.

The gene calls are TRBV7-2 and TRBJ2-3, with TRBD2 matching over 11 bases. The J segment lost 5 bases and the V segment lost 5 bases, leaving 9 bases of the junction unmatched. This CDR3 contains 16 residues. Per germline, CDR1 SGHTA and CDR2 FQGNSA. The CDR3 here is CASSRIAGGPGDTQYF. The CDR3 DNA is TGTGCCAGCAGCAGAATAGCGGGAGGGCCGGGAGATACGCAGTATTTT.

Many counts were recorded for this clonotype. The chain joins TRBV5-1 to TRBJ2-2; 8 bases fit TRBD1. The V and J ends lost 4 bases and 6 bases, in that order; junction bases with no gene match: 5. This CDR3 is 14 amino acids long. Germline V lookup: CDR1 SGHRS, CDR2 YFSETQ. Here the CDR3 DNA reads TGCGCCAGCAGCCAGCGGACAGGGTCCGGGGAGCTGTTTTTT. It codes for CASSQRTGSGELFF.

This clonotype was detected many times. The chain has TRBV7-3 and TRBJ2-1; 11 nucleotides match TRBD2. The V and J ends lost 2 bases and 8 bases, in that order; junction bases with no gene match: 5. Germline values: CDR1 SGHTA, CDR2 FQGTGA. The CDR3 totals 15 residues. As DNA, the CDR3 is TGTGCCAGCAGCTTAGGACTAGCGGGTACCTATGAGCAGTTCTTC. It translates to CASSLGLAGTYEQFF.